A selection of T cell receptor beta chains follows, all from one sample in a study of T cells in localized non-small cell lung cancer. Sequenced by immunoSEQ multiplex PCR; TCRdb stores in-frame clones only, minus some. The sample has 30,000 to 40,000 clones, approximately 84% seen once. Here the sequenced sample was peripheral blood, taken before any cancer treatment. The receptor set was obtained from a man between 35 and 75 years old with stage I lung adenocarcinoma. Each CDR3 is given with its conserved first and last residue. The D gene is left open where the match is weak. Rows may omit the clone size; those that give it use once, few, many or a size class.

v_gene	len	abundance	j_gene	d_gene	CDR3nt	CDR3aa
TRBV7-3	15	once	TRBJ1-1	.	TGTGCCAGCAGCTCCAGAGTGGACGGAGGTACTGAAGCTTTCTTT	CASSSRVDGGTEAFF
TRBV27	14	once	TRBJ2-7	.	TGTGCCAGCAGTTTAGGGACCCCAATCGGCGAGCAGTACTTC	CASSLGTPIGEQYF
TRBV27	16	.	TRBJ2-2	.	TGTGCCAGCAGTTTATTTAGAATGTTGAACACCGGGGAGCTGTTTTTT	CASSLFRMLNTGELFF
TRBV2	15	.	TRBJ2-1	.	TGTGCCAGCAGTGAGCAGGGATGGTCCTACAATGAGCAGTTCTTC	CASSEQGWSYNEQFF
TRBV6-6	16	.	TRBJ2-2	TRBD2	TGTGCCAGCAGTTACTCTGCGGGAGGGTCCCCCGGGGAGCTGTTTTTT	CASSYSAGGSPGELFF
TRBV25-1	15	.	TRBJ2-1	.	TGTGCCAGCAGTAATAGCCAGCGGCTCTACAATGAGCAGTTCTTC	CASSNSQRLYNEQFF
TRBV6-1	15	.	TRBJ2-5	.	TGTGCCAGCACTATCCCACTGGGGGATCGAGAGACCCAGTACTTC	CASTIPLGDRETQYF
TRBV7-8	10	.	TRBJ2-5	.	TGTGCCAGCAGCTTGGAGACCCAGTACTTC	CASSLETQYF
TRBV20-1	11	once	TRBJ2-6	.	TGCAGTGCTGAGGGGGCCAACGTCCTGACTTTC	CSAEGANVLTF
TRBV27	13	once	TRBJ2-1	.	TGTGCCAGCAGTTTATCCGGGCGCAATGAGCAGTTCTTC	CASSLSGRNEQFF
TRBV6-1	15	.	TRBJ2-7	TRBD1	TGTGCCAGCAGTGAGACCGGGACAGCTCTCTACGAGCAGTACTTC	CASSETGTALYEQYF
TRBV5-4	15	.	TRBJ2-7	TRBD1	TGTGCCAGCAGCACCCGGACAGGGAAGACGGACGAGCAGTACTTC	CASSTRTGKTDEQYF
TRBV5-4	12	.	TRBJ2-7	.	TGTGCCAGCAGCTTGGAGTCGGGAGAGCAGTACTTC	CASSLESGEQYF